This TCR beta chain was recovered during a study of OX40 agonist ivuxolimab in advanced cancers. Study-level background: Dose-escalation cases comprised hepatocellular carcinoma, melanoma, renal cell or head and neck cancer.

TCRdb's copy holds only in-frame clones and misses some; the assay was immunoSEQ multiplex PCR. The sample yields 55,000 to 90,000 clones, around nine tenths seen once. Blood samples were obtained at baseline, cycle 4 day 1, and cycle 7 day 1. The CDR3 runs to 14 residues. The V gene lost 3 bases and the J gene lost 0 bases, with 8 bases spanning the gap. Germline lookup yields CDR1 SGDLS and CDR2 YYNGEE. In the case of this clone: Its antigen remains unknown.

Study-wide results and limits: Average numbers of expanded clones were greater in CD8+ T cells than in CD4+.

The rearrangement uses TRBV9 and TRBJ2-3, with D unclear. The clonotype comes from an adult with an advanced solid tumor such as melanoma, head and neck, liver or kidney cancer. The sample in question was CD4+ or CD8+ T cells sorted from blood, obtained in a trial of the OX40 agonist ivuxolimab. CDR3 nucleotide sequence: TGTGCCAGCAGCGCCGTGGACAGCACAGATACGCAGTATTTT. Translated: CASSAVDSTDTQYF.